This is a list of T cell receptor beta chains from one sample in a study of cytomegalovirus exposure and HLA in healthy donors. Libraries were prepared by immunoSEQ multiplex PCR; TCRdb keeps only in-frame clonotypes and omits some of them. The sample lists about 84,000 clones; 63% were seen once. Sequencing used PBMCs. The receptor source for this set is a woman between 40 and 55 years old in good health and CMV-seropositive. Both conserved end residues are trimmed from each CDR3. The listing skips clone size in some rows; elsewhere it reads once, few, many or a size class.

clone_size: NA
v_call: TRBV6-5
j_call: TRBJ2-1
cdr3_aa: ASSLDRASREQF

clone_size: NA
v_call: TRBV15
j_call: TRBJ1-5
cdr3_aa: ATSRDRDRGNQPQH

clone_size: NA
v_call: TRBV5-4
j_call: TRBJ2-1
cdr3_aa: ASSLGSGTGNEQF

clone_size: few
v_call: TRBV28
j_call: TRBJ1-2
cdr3_aa: ASSKDTSNYGYT

clone_size: NA
v_call: TRBV19
j_call: TRBJ2-7
cdr3_aa: ASRGVADYEQY

clone_size: NA
v_call: TRBV6-5
j_call: TRBJ2-7
cdr3_aa: ASRMTGTSYEQY

clone_size: NA
v_call: TRBV9
j_call: TRBJ1-1
cdr3_aa: ASSVDTGGGGTEAF

clone_size: few
v_call: TRBV6-5
j_call: TRBJ2-7
cdr3_aa: ATRGQGVHEQY

clone_size: NA
v_call: TRBV5-4
j_call: TRBJ2-7
cdr3_aa: ASSPRGAAYEQY

clone_size: NA
v_call: TRBV19
j_call: TRBJ1-5
cdr3_aa: ASSIAGGDQPQH

clone_size: few
v_call: TRBV14
j_call: TRBJ2-7
cdr3_aa: ASSQSGTTSSYEQY

clone_size: NA
v_call: TRBV5-6
j_call: TRBJ2-7
cdr3_aa: ASSPQMRGLYEQY

clone_size: few
v_call: TRBV6-6
j_call: TRBJ2-7
cdr3_aa: ASSSQGGISSYEQY

clone_size: NA
v_call: TRBV19
j_call: TRBJ2-3
cdr3_aa: ASSFRELADTQY

clone_size: NA
v_call: TRBV28
j_call: TRBJ1-1
cdr3_aa: ASSSPGHYTEAF

clone_size: NA
v_call: TRBV5-8
j_call: TRBJ1-2
cdr3_aa: ASSYGTGTRVGYT

clone_size: large
v_call: TRBV9
j_call: TRBJ1-1
cdr3_aa: ASSAGDGTEAF

clone_size: few
v_call: TRBV5-4
j_call: TRBJ1-3
cdr3_aa: ASSSGQLSGNTIY

clone_size: NA
v_call: TRBV25-1
j_call: TRBJ2-7
cdr3_aa: ASGWKGQGAHEQY

clone_size: few
v_call: TRBV5-8
j_call: TRBJ1-2
cdr3_aa: ASSPRTVSRRYGYT